This TCR beta chain originates from a study of blood T cell repertoires in COVID-19. Whole-study context: Acute and convalescent COVID-19 specimens originated in the United States, Italy and Spain. Sources were T cells, B-cell-depleted T cells, or PBMCs; the material itself was cDNA or gDNA.

The CDR3 extends over 18 amino acids. V was pared by 0 bases and J by 6 bases, with 20 bases between. Germline V CDR1 and CDR2: MNHEY, SMNVEV (reference sequence). In the original workflow: Amplification of reference gene primers provided the estimated nucleated cell counts. Clones were read by immunoSEQ multiplex PCR, and TCRdb kept only the in-frame ones, dropping some. V, J and clone size were drawn from that table, and D and trimming were deduced from the DNA. The table shows roughly 56,000 clones, with around 92% occurring only once. The sequenced sample was peripheral blood. The TCR originated in a man in his forties or fifties with active COVID-19. The chain employs TRBV27 and TRBJ1-4; the D is unclear. The CDR3 DNA reads as TGTGCCAGCAGTTTATCCGTTAGGGCGGGAGAGGCAGATGAAAAACTGTTTTTT. Translation gives CASSLSVRAGEADEKLFF.